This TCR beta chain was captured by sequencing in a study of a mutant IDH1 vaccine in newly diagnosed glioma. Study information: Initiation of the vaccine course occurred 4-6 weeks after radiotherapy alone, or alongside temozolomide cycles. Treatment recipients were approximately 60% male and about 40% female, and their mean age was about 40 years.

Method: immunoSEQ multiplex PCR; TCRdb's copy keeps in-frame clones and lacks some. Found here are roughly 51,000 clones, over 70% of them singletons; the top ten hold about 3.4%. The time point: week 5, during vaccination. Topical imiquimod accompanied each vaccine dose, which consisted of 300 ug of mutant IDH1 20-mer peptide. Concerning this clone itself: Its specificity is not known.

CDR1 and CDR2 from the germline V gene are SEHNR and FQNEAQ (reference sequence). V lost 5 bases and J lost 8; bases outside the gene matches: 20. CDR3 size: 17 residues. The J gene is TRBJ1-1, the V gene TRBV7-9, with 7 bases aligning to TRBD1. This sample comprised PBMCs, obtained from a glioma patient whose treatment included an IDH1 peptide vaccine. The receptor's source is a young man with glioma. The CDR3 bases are TGTGCCAGCAGCCCATCCCCTAAATCCAGGGGGGCGGCGGAAGCTTTCTTT. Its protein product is CASSPSPKSRGAAEAFF.